These 9 T cell receptor beta chains were sequenced from one sample in a study of shared clonotypes between healthy human individuals (dated by TCRdb to 2020 to 2021). The library came from the immunoSEQ multiplex PCR assay. Not all clones reach the TCRdb copy of this immuneACCESS table, which keeps in-frame sequences only. Checked studies attribute under half of the gap to unresolved V genes and leave the rest unexplained. The sample profile shows nearly 750,000 clones; 72% of them were found once. The ten largest make up 1.8% of the sample. What was sequenced was memory CD4+ T cells sorted from blood. The cell subset or site label corresponds to: CD45RA-negative fraction. The origin of the receptors is a woman aged 30 to 39 in good health.

The J gene is TRBJ2-5, the V gene TRBV2; TRBD2 aligns across 15 bases. This CDR3 spans 16 amino acids. J lost 5 bases, V lost 5 bases, and 6 bases had no gene match. Germline lookup yields CDR1 SNHLY and CDR2 FYNNEI. CDR3 sequence: CASSRTSGRVEETQYF. CDR3 coding DNA: TGTGCCAGCAGTAGGACTAGCGGGAGGGTCGAGGAGACCCAGTACTTC.

This chain joins TRBV18 and TRBJ2-2; TRBD2 matches 7 bases. The CDR3 is made up of 15 amino acids. The trim removed 6 bases at V and 0 bases at J, leaving 4 bases unmatched. Germline CDR1 reads KGHSH; CDR2 reads LQKENI. The CDR3 DNA follows: TGTGCCAGCTCTCGAAGCGGGACGAACACCGGGGAGCTGTTTTTT. Protein: CASSRSGTNTGELFF. Filled out from reference TRBV18 and TRBJ2-2, the complete variable domain reads NAGVMQNPRHLVRRRGQEARLRCSPMKGHSHVYWYRQLPEEGLKFMVYLQKENIIDESGMPKERFSAEFPKEGPSILRIQQVVRGDSAAYFCASSRSGTNTGELFFGEGSRLTVL.

The chain links TRBV7-7 to TRBJ2-5; no firm D call. This CDR3 has 13 amino acids. In germline, CDR1 is SSHAT, CDR2 FNYEAQ (reference sequence). The V gene lost 4 bases and the J gene lost 5 bases, with 11 bases spanning the gap. CDR3 residues: CASSWKHGETQYF. Here the CDR3 DNA reads TGTGCCAGCAGCTGGAAACACGGGGAGACCCAGTACTTC.

The rearrangement uses TRBV28 and TRBJ1-5; 10 bases are a match to TRBD1. V lost 6 bases and J lost 2; bases outside the gene matches: 7. CDR1 is MDHEN, CDR2 SYDVKM, per germline. This CDR3 has 16 residues. The CDR3 DNA reads as TGTGCCAGCAGAAGAACCGGGACAGGGGGCAATCAGCCCCAGCATTTT. It codes for CASRRTGTGGNQPQHF.

V gene TRBV5-1 combines with J gene TRBJ2-3; 7 nucleotides align to TRBD1. Trimming took 0 bases from V and 7 from J; bases not matched to a gene: 8. CDR3 length: 15 residues. Germline CDR1 reads SGHRS; CDR2 reads YFSETQ. The CDR3 loop is CASSLGGETGNTQYF. CDR3 bases: TGCGCCAGCAGCTTGGGTGGAGAGACAGGGAATACGCAGTATTTT.

This clone came up many times. This rearrangement joins TRBV11-2 to TRBJ1-1, with 8 bases that match TRBD1. Per the germline V gene, CDR1 is SGHAT and CDR2 is FQNNGV. This CDR3 spans 14 amino acids. V shed 4 bases and J 6 bases; nucleotides not matched to a gene: 7. The CDR3 region has the DNA TGTGCCAGCAGCTCGCAGGGGGCGCGGGCTGAAGCTTTCTTT. Translation: CASSSQGARAEAFF.

The CDR3 DNA is TGCGCCAGCAGCTTCGGACCCAACTACGAGCAGTACTTC. This gives the protein CASSFGPNYEQYF. The chain links TRBV5-1 to TRBJ2-7; no definite D call. Per the germline V gene, CDR1 is SGHRS and CDR2 is YFSETQ. This CDR3 has 13 amino acids. The V gene lost 2 bases and the J gene lost 3 bases, with 9 bases spanning the gap.

This chain connects TRBV27 to TRBJ2-3; D unresolved. The CDR3 is 14 residues long. Germline loops: CDR1 MNHEY, CDR2 SMNVEV (reference sequence). V was shortened by 3 bases and J by 6 bases, with 13 bases between the two germline ends. CDR3 residues: CASSLIGRADTQYF. The DNA for the CDR3 is TGTGCCAGCAGTTTGATAGGTCGGGCGGATACGCAGTATTTT.

This chain links TRBV28 with TRBJ2-7; D unclear. The CDR3 consists of 12 residues. Per the germline V gene, CDR1 is MDHEN and CDR2 is SYDVKM. V lost 7 bases to trimming and J lost 3 bases, with 10 bases between them. CDR3 sequence: CASTQLGYEQYF. The CDR3 DNA follows: TGTGCCAGCACCCAATTGGGCTACGAGCAGTACTTC.